This TCR beta chain was observed in a study of shared clonotypes between healthy human individuals. The study, taken as a whole, reports: Only blood samples were collected, and tissue repertoires likely differ.

Authors' methods: ImmunoSEQ only sent back junction sequences with no quality scores, so filtering was done differently. TCRdb keeps only in-frame clones here, not all; method: immunoSEQ multiplex PCR. V, J and clone size reflect that table, while D and trimming were determined from the DNA. The sample consists of about 600,000 clones, 95% to 98% of them appearing once. As to this clone: Its antigen is unidentified.

Per germline, CDR1 MDHEN and CDR2 SYDVKM. Between the trimmed V and J ends, which lost 8 bases and 4 bases, there was a span of 18 bases. The CDR3 totals 14 residues. The sequence came from a woman under 40 in good health. The source material was naive CD4+ T cells sorted from blood. Subset specified: CD45RA+ positively selected. The rearrangement uses TRBV28 and TRBJ2-7; the D gene is possibly TRBD2 (6 bases). The CDR3 DNA follows: TGTGCCAGCCTTTCCGGGACTGGGGTTTACGAGCAGTACTTC. Protein: CASLSGTGVYEQYF.